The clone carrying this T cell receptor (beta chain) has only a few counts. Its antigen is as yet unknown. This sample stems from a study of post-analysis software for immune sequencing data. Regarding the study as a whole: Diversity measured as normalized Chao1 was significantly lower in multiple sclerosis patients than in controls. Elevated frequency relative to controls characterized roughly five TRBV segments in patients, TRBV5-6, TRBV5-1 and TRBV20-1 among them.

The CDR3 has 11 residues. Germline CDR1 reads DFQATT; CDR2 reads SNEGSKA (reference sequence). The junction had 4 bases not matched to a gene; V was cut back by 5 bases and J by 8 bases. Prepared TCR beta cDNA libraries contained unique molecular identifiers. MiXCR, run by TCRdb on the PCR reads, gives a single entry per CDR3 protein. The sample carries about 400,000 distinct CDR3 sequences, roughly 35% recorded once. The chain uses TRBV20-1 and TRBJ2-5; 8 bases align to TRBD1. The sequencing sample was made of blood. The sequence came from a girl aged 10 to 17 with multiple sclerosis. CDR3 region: CSAGQGRTQYF. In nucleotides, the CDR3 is TGCAGTGCTGGACAGGGTCGCACCCAGTACTTC.